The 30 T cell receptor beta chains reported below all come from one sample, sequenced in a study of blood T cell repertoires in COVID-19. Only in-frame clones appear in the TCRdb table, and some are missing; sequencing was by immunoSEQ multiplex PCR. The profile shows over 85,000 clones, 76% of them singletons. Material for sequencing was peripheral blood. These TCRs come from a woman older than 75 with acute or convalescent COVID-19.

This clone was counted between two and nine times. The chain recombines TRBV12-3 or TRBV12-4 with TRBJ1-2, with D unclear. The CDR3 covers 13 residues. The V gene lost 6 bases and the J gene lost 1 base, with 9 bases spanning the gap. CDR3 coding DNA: TGTGCCAGCAGCCCGACTCTTAACTATGGCTACACCTTC. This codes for CASSPTLNYGYTF.

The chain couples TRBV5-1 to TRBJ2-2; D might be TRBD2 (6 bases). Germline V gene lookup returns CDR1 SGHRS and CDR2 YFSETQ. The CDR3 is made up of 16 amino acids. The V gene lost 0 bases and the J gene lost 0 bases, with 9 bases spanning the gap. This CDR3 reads CASSLAGGSNTGELFF. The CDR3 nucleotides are TGCGCCAGCAGCTTGGCCGGGGGTTCGAACACCGGGGAGCTGTTTTTT.

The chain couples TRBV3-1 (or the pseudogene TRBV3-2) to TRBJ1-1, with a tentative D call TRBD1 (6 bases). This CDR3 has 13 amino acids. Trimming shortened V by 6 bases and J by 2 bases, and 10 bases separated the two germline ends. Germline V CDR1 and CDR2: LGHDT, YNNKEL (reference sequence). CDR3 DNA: TGTGCCAGCAGGGAACAGGGCAACACTGAAGCTTTCTTT. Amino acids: CASREQGNTEAFF.

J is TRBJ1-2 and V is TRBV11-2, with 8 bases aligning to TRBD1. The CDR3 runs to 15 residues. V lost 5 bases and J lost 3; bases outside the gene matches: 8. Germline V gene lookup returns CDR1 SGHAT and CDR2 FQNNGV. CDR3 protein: CASSPRRGQDYGYTF. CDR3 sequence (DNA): TGTGCCAGCAGCCCACGGAGGGGACAGGACTATGGCTACACCTTC.

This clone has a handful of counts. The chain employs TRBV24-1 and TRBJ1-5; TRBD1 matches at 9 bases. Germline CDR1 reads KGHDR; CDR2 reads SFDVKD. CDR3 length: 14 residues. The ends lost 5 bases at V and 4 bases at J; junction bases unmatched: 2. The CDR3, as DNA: TGTGCCACCAGTGTAGGACAGGGGAATCAGCCCCAGCATTTT. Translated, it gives CATSVGQGNQPQHF.

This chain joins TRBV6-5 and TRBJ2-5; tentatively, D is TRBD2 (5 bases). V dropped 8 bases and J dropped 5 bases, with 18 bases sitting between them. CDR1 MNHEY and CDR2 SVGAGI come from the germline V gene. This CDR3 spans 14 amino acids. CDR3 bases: TGTGCCAGCCGGGCTGGGAGTACGCGGGAGACCCAGTACTTC. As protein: CASRAGSTRETQYF.

CDR3 in amino acids: CAGRQGENTEAFF. The CDR3 DNA sequence: TGCGCCGGGAGACAGGGGGAGAACACTGAAGCTTTCTTT. The rearrangement uses TRBV5-1 and TRBJ1-1, with 9 positions matching TRBD1. The V segment lost 10 bases and the J segment 1 base; nucleotides outside the gene matches: 5. Germline values: CDR1 SGHRS, CDR2 YFSETQ. This CDR3 is built from 13 residues.

CDR3: CASIPTSGGRHNEQFF. The CDR3 DNA reads as TGTGCCAGTATTCCGACTAGCGGGGGACGTCACAATGAGCAGTTCTTC. The V and J genes are TRBV19 and TRBJ2-1; TRBD2 matches at 12 bases. The CDR3 totals 16 residues. Trimming at V came to 7 bases and at J to 5 bases, leaving 9 bases not matched to a gene. Germline V CDR1 and CDR2: LNHDA, SQIVND (reference sequence).

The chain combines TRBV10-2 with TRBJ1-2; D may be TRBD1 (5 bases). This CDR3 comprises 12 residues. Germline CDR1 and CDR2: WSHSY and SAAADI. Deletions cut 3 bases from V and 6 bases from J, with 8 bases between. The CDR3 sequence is CASSDRVNGYTF. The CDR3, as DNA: TGCGCCAGCAGTGACAGGGTTAATGGCTACACCTTC.

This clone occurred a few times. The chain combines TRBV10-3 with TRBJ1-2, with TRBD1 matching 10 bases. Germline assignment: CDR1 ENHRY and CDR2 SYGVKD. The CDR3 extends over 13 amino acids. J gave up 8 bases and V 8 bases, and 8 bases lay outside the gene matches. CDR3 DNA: TGTGCCATCTCTGAGGGACAGGGGTTCGGCTACACCTTC. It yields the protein CAISEGQGFGYTF.

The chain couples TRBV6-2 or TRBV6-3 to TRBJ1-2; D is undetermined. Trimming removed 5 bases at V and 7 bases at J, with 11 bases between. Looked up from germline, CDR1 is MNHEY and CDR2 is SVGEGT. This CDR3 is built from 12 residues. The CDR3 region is CASSIRDFGYTF. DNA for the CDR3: TGTGCCAGCAGTATCCGAGATTTTGGCTACACCTTC.

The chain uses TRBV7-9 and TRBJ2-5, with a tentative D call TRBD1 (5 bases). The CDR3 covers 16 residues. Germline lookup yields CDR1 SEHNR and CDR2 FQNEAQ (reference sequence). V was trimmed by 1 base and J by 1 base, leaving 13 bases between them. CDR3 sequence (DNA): TGTGCCAGCAGCTTAGTAGGGCAAGACAGCCAAGAGACCCAGTACTTC. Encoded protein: CASSLVGQDSQETQYF. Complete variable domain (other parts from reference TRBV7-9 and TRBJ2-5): DTGVSQNPRHKITKRGQNVTFRCDPISEHNRLYWYRQTLGQGPEFLTYFQNEAQLEKSRLLSDRFSAERPKGSFSTLEIQRTEQGDSAMYLCASSLVGQDSQETQYFGPGTRLLVL.

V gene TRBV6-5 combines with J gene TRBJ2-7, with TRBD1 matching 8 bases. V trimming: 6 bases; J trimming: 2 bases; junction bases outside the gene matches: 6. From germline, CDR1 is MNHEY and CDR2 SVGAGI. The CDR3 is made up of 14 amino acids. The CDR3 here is CASRRPGQAYEQYF. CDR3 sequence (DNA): TGTGCCAGCAGGCGCCCGGGACAGGCCTACGAGCAGTACTTC.

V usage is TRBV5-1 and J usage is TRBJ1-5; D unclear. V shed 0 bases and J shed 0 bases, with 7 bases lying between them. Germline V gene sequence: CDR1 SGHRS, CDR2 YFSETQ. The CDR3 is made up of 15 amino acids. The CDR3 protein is CASSLAGSSNQPQHF. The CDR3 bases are TGCGCCAGCAGCTTGGCGGGGAGTAGCAATCAGCCCCAGCATTTT.

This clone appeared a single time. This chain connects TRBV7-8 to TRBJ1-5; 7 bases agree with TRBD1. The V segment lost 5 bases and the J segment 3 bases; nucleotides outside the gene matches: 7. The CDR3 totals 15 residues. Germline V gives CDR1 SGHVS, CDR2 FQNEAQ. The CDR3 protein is CASSPGQPLNQPQHF. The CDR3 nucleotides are TGTGCCAGCAGCCCGGGACAGCCCCTCAATCAGCCCCAGCATTTT. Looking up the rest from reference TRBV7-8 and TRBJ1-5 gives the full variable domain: GAGVSQSPRYKVAKRGQDVALRCDPISGHVSLFWYQQALGQGPEFLTYFQNEAQLDKSGLPSDRFFAERPEGSVSTLKIQRTQQEDSAVYLCASSPGQPLNQPQHFGDGTRLSIL.

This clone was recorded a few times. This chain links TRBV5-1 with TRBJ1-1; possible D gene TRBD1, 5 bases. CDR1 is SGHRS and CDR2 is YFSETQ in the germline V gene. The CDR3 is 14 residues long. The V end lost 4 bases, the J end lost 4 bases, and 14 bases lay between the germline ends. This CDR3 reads CASSPVGGLTEAFF. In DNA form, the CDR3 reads TGCGCCAGCAGCCCCGTCGGGGGACTCACTGAAGCTTTCTTT. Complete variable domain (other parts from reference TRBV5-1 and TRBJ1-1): KAGVTQTPRYLIKTRGQQVTLSCSPISGHRSVSWYQQTPGQGLQFLFEYFSETQRNKGNFPGRFSGRQFSNSRSEMNVSTLELGDSALYLCASSPVGGLTEAFFGQGTRLTVV.

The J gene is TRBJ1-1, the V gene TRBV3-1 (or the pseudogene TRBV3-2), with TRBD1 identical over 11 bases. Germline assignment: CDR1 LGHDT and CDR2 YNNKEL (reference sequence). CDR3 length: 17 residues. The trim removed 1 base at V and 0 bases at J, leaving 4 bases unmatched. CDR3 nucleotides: TGTGCCAGCAGCCAAGGATGGACAGGGGGCATGAACACTGAAGCTTTCTTT. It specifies CASSQGWTGGMNTEAFF.

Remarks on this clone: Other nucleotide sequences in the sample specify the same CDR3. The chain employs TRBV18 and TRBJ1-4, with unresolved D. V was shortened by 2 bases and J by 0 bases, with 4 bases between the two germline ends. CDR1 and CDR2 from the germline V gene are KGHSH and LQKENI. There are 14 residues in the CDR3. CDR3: CASSPEATNEKLFF. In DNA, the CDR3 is TGTGCCAGCTCACCAGAGGCAACTAATGAAAAACTGTTTTTT. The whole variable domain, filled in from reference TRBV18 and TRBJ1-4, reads NAGVMQNPRHLVRRRGQEARLRCSPMKGHSHVYWYRQLPEEGLKFMVYLQKENIIDESGMPKERFSAEFPKEGPSILRIQQVVRGDSAAYFCASSPEATNEKLFFGSGTQLSVL.

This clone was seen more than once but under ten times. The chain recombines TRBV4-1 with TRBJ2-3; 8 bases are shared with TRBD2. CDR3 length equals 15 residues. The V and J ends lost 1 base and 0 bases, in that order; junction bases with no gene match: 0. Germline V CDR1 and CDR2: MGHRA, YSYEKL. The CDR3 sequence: CASSQASGSTDTQYF. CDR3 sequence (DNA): TGCGCCAGCAGCCAAGCTAGCGGGAGCACAGATACGCAGTATTTT.

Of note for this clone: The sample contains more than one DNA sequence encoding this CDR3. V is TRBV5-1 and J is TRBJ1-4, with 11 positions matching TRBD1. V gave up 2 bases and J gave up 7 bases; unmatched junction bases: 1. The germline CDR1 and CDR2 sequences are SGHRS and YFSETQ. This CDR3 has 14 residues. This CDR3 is CASSFGQGAEKLFF. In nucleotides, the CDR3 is TGCGCCAGCAGCTTCGGACAGGGGGCTGAAAAACTGTTTTTT.

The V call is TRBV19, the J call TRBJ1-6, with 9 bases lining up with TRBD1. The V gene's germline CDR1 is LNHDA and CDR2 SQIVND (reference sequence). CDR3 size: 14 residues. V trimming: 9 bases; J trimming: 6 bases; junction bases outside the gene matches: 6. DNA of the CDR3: TGTGCCAGCACGACAGGGGGTAGTAATTCACCCCTCCACTTT. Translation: CASTTGGSNSPLHF.

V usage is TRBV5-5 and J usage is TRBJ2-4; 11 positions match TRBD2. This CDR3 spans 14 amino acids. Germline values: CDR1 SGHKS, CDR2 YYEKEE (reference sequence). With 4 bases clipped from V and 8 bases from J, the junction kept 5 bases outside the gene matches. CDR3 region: CASSRISGRDIQYF. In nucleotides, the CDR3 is TGTGCCAGCAGCAGAATTAGCGGGAGGGACATTCAGTACTTC.

The CDR3 sequence is CASSDSGRGETQYF. The DNA of the CDR3 is TGCGCCAGCAGCGATAGCGGGAGGGGGGAGACCCAGTACTTC. The rearrangement uses TRBV5-1 and TRBJ2-5; 11 nucleotides agree with TRBD2. Germline CDR1 SGHRS, CDR2 YFSETQ. Unmatched junction bases numbered 4, after V lost 4 bases and J lost 5 bases. The CDR3 spans 14 residues.

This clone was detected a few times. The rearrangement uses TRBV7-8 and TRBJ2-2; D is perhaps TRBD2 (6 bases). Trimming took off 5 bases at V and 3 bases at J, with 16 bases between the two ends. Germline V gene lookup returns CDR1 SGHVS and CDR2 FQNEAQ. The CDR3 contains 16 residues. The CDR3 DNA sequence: TGTGCCAGCAGCCATAGGGGCGGGAAGGACACCGGGGAGCTGTTTTTT. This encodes CASSHRGGKDTGELFF.

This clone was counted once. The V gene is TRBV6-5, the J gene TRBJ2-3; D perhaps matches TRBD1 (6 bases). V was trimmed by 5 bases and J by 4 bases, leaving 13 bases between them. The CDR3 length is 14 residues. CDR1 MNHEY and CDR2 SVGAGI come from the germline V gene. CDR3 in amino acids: CASSPITGSDTQYF. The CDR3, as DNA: TGTGCCAGCAGTCCCATTACAGGGTCAGATACGCAGTATTTT.

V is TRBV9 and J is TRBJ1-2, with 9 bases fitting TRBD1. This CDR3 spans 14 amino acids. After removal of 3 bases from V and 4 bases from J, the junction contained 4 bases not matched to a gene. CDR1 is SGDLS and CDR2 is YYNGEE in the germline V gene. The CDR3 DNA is TGTGCCAGCAGCGCAGGACAGGGGCTCTATGGCTACACCTTC. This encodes CASSAGQGLYGYTF.

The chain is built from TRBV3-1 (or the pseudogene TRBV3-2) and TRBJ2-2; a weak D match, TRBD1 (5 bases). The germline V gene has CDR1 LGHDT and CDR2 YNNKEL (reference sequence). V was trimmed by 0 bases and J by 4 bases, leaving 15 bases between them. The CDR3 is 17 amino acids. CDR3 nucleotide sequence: TGTGCCAGCAGCCAAGATCGAGGACACGTCGGCACCGGGGAGCTGTTTTTT. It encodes CASSQDRGHVGTGELFF.

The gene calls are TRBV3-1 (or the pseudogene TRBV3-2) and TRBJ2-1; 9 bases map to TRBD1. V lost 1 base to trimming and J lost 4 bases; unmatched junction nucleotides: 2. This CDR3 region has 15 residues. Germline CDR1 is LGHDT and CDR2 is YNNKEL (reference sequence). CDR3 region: CASSQVGTGYNEQFF. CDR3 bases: TGTGCCAGCAGCCAAGTTGGGACAGGGTACAATGAGCAGTTCTTC.

The CDR3 DNA follows: TGTGCCAGCACTACTAGCGGGCCCCTTCTGGGGTACAATGAGCAGTTCTTC. It yields the protein CASTTSGPLLGYNEQFF. The rearrangement joins TRBV27 to TRBJ2-1; TRBD2 matches 9 bases. J was trimmed by 4 bases and V by 7 bases; bases with no gene match: 14. The germline gives CDR1 MNHEY, CDR2 SMNVEV (reference sequence). CDR3 length: 17 residues.

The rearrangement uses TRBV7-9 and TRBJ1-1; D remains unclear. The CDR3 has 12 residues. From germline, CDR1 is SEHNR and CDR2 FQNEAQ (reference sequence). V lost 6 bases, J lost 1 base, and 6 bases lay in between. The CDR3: CASRTRNTEAFF. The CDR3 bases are TGTGCCAGCAGGACAAGGAACACTGAAGCTTTCTTT.